This T cell receptor beta chain is drawn from a study of blood T cell repertoires in COVID-19. Study information: PBMCs, B-cell-depleted T cells, or T cells provided the cDNA or gDNA that made up the material.

Deletions cut 0 bases from V and 6 bases from J, with 8 bases between. Germline V CDR1 and CDR2: WSHSY, SAAADI. The CDR3 sequence is 13 residues long. The table came from immunoSEQ multiplex PCR; TCRdb's copy has only in-frame clones and leaves some out. The sample records about 330,000 clones, 88% being singletons. The study drew participants aged about 18 to 89 years from approximately 25 US areas. Cohorts were determined from participant-reported clinical history. The TCR comes from a man aged 25-40 years who had recovered from COVID-19. The chain links TRBV10-2 to TRBJ2-5; D not resolved. Sample: PBMCs or T cells enriched from blood (not recorded which). CDR3: CASSESEEQTQYF. CDR3 sequence (DNA): TGCGCCAGCAGTGAGTCCGAGGAACAGACCCAGTACTTC.